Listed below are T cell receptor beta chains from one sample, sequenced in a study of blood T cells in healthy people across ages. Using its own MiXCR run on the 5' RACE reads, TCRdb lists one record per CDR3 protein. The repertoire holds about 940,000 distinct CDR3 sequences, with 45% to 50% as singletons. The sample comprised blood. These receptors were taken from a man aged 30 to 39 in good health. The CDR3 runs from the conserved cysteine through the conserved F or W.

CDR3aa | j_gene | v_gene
CASRLRADAQYF | TRBJ2-3 | TRBV12-3/TRBV12-4
CSARDLTGDSGGYGYTF | TRBJ1-2 | TRBV20-1
CASTLRTSKGNEQFF | TRBJ2-1 | TRBV12-3/TRBV12-4
CSDLSPSLAGGTDTQYF | TRBJ2-3 | TRBV29-1
CASSVLAGNYEQYF | TRBJ2-7 | TRBV6-2/TRBV6-3
CASGQGNGYNEQFF | TRBJ2-1 | TRBV6-2/TRBV6-3
CSALLWGTSGRRAPNEQFF | TRBJ2-1 | TRBV20-1
CASSYLGTGGTETQYF | TRBJ2-5 | TRBV6-5
CASSTTGVSSEQYF | TRBJ2-7 | TRBV7-9
CASSGSQGDGYTF | TRBJ1-2 | TRBV2
CASSQEMGEKLFF | TRBJ1-4 | TRBV3-1
CASSDGPTETQYF | TRBJ2-5 | TRBV18
CASSTLDFEQYF | . | TRBV7-2
CASSLSNSDSGTEAFF | TRBJ1-1 | TRBV4-3
CASSFLLAGGTSGYTF | TRBJ1-2 | TRBV27
CASSPPDRAGYEQYF | TRBJ2-7 | TRBV7-2
CAISEQDVLAGVTDTQYF | TRBJ2-3 | TRBV10-3
CASSQEYAGPSYGYTF | TRBJ1-2 | TRBV3-1
CASSPYGDRGSYEQYF | TRBJ2-7 | TRBV27
CASSTTGQGSGYTF | TRBJ1-2 | TRBV9
CIHRPSTGGRGKEKLFF | TRBJ1-4 | TRBV29-1
CSASGERAYEQYF | TRBJ2-7 | TRBV20-1
CASSHGDRGHEQYF | TRBJ2-7 | TRBV18
CASSVGVNQPQHF | TRBJ1-5 | TRBV7-9
CASSSSGQGRTLNEQFF | TRBJ2-1 | TRBV12-3/TRBV12-4
CTGAASEGYGYTF | TRBJ1-2 | TRBV29-1